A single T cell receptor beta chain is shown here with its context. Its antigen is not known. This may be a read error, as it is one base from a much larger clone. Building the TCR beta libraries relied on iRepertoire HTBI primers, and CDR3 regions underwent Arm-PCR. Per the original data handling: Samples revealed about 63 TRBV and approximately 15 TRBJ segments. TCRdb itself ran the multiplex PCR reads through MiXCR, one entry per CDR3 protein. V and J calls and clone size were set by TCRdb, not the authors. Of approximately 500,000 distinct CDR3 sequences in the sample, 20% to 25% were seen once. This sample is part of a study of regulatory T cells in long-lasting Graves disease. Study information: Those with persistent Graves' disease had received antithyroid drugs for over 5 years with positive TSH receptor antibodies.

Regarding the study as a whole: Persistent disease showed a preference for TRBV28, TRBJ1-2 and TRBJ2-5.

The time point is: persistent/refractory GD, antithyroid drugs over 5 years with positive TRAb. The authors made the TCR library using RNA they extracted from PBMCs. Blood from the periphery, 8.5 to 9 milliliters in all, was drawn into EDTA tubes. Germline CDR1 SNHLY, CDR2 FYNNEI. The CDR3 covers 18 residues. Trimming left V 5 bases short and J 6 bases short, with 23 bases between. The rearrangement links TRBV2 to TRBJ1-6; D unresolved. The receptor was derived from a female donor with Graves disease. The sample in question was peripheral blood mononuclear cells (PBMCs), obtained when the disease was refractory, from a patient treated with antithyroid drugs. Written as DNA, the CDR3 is TGTGCCAGCAGTCCCCAACCTCACAGCGGTCCGGCTAATTCACCCCTCCACTTT. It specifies CASSPQPHSGPANSPLHF.